This T cell receptor beta chain stems from a study of cytomegalovirus exposure and HLA in healthy donors. This PCR relied on a set of 60 Vbeta primers and 13 Jbeta primers. The protocol was immunoSEQ multiplex PCR, while the TCRdb copy is restricted to in-frame clones and leaves out a portion. The sample lists 100,000 or so clones, 78% occurring once. In this sample, this clone turned up a few times. This CDR3 has 15 residues. J was trimmed by 6 bases and V by 1 base; bases with no gene match: 9. CDR1 is LGHNA and CDR2 is YSLEER in the germline V gene. Sequenced: PBMCs. This TCR derives from a middle-aged woman in good health and CMV-seropositive. The V and J genes are TRBV4-3 and TRBJ2-7, with 7 bases fitting TRBD1. The CDR3 protein is CASSQGRKGGGEQYF. The DNA for the CDR3 is TGCGCCAGCAGCCAAGGTCGGAAAGGGGGCGGCGAGCAGTACTTC.